The T cell receptor (beta chain) described here comes from a study of blood T cells in healthy people across ages. Whole-study context: About one barcoded beta molecule per two T cells was the capture yield of template switching.

In this sample, this clonotype turned up a few times. Primed by a sample-barcoded 5' primer and a J-beta primer mix, a second PCR proceeded for about 7 to 11 cycles. TCRdb reanalysed the 5' RACE reads using MiXCR and keeps one entry per CDR3 protein. The sample lists more than 900,000 distinct CDR3 sequences, just under 30% occurring once. The same sample was also used in a study of T cells of mothers and their children. From that report: Random nucleotides (2-4) and sample barcodes were added by the M1S primer used in the second PCR. Mothers and children who were related shared slightly more overlap than unrelated pairs, but not significantly more.

The clonotype was recovered from a woman in her thirties or forties in good health. What was sequenced was blood.

CDR3 nucleotides: TGTGCCAGCAGTTACCGAGACAGGGGACGAAGCAATCAGCCCCAGCATTTT. Amino acid sequence: CASSYRDRGRSNQPQHF. The rearrangement links TRBV6-2 or TRBV6-3 to TRBJ1-5, with 8 bases matching TRBD1. Germline loops: CDR1 MNHEY, CDR2 SVGEGT. The CDR3 consists of 17 residues. The trim removed 2 bases at V and 1 base at J, leaving 7 bases unmatched.